This T cell receptor beta chain was found in a study of PD-1 blockade in classical Hodgkin lymphoma. Relapses following autologous stem cell transplantation were seen in all patients, with brentuximab vedotin exposure varying. Regarding this clone: The antigen is unknown.

Study observations and caveats: Prior to therapy, complete responders displayed diversity much like that of newly diagnosed patients. Still unresolved is the cause of the repertoire differences, which may be disease activity or prior therapy. Any patient who commenced nivolumab under 1 year after ASCT was excluded.

Germline V gives CDR1 LNHDA, CDR2 SQIVND (reference sequence). The CDR3 sequence is 14 residues long. The J segment lost 3 bases and the V segment lost 5 bases, leaving 7 bases of the junction unmatched. This table comes from immunoSEQ multiplex PCR, and its TCRdb copy is limited to in-frame clones, with some not included. Among tens of thousands of clones, about nine tenths were seen once, and the ten largest hold 22%. The genes are TRBV19 and TRBJ2-7, with 7 bases identical to TRBD1. The clonotype originates from a human donor with classical Hodgkin lymphoma. The input for sequencing was peripheral blood mononuclear cells (PBMCs), taken at baseline. The CDR3 nucleotides read TGTGCCAGTAGTCGACAGGGTTTGGACTACGAGCAGTACTTC. It encodes CASSRQGLDYEQYF.